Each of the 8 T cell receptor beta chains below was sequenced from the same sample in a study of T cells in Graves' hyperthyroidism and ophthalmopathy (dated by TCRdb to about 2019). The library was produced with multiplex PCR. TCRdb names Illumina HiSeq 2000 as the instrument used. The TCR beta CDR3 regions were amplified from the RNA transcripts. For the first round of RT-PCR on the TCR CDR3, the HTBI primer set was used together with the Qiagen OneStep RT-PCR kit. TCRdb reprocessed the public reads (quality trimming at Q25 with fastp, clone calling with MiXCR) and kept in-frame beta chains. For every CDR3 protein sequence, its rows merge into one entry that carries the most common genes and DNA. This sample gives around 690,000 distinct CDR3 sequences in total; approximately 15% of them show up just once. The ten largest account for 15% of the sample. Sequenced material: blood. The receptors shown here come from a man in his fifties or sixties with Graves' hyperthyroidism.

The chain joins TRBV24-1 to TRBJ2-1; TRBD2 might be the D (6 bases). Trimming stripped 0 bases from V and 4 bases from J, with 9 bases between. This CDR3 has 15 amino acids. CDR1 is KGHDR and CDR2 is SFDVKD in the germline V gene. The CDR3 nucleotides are TGTGCCACCAGTGATTTGTTGGGGGGTTACAATGAGCAGTTCTTC. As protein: CATSDLLGGYNEQFF.

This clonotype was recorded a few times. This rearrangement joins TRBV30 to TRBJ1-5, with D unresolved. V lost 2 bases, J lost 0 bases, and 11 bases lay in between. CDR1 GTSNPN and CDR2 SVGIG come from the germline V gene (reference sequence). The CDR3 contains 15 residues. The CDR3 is CAWSSGPYSNQPQHF. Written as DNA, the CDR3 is TGTGCCTGGAGTTCGGGCCCTTATAGCAATCAGCCCCAGCATTTT.

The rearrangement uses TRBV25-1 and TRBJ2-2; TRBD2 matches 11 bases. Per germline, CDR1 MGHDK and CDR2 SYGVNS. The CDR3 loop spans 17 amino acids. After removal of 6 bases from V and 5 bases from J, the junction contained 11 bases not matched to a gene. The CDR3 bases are TGTGCCAGCAGGGTCGCCGGGACTAGCGGACTAACCGGGGAGCTGTTTTTT. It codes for CASRVAGTSGLTGELFF.

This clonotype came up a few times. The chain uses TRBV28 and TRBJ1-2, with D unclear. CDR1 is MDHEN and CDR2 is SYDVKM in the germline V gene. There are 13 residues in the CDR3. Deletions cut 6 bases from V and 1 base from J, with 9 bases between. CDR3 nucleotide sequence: TGTGCCAGCAGGCCCCCTAGTAACTATGGCTACACCTTC. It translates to CASRPPSNYGYTF.

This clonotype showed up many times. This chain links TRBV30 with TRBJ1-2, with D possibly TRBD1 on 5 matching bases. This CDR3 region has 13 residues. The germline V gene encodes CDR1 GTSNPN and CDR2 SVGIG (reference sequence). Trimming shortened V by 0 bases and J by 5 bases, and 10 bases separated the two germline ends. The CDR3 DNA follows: TGTGCCTGGAGTGTAGGAACAGGTTATGGCTACACCTTC. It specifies CAWSVGTGYGYTF.

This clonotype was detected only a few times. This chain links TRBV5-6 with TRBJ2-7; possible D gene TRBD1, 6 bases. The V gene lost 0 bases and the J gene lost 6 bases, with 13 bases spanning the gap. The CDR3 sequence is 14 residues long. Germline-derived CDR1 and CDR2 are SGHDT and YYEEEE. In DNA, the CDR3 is TGTGCCAGCAGCTTGGTGGACAGTCGGCCCGAGCAGTACTTC. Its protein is CASSLVDSRPEQYF.

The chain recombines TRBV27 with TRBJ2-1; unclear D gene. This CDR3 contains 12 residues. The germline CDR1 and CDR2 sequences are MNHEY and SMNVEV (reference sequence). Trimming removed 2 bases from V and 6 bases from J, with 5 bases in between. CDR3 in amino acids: CASSLSPNEQFF. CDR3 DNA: TGTGCCAGCAGTTTAAGTCCCAATGAGCAGTTCTTC.

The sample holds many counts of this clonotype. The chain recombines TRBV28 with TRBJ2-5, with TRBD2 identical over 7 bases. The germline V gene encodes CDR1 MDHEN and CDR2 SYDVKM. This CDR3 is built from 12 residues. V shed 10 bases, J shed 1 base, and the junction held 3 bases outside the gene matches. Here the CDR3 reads CATGRTQETQYF. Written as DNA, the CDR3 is TGTGCCACCGGGAGGACCCAAGAGACCCAGTACTTC.